These 28 T cell receptor beta chains share one sample of origin, sequenced in a study of siplizumab effects on memory and regulatory T cells. Only in-frame clones appear in the TCRdb table, and some are missing; sequencing was by immunoSEQ multiplex PCR. The data show roughly 80,000 clones, roughly 87% seen once. The source material was Tregs sorted from blood. The receptors shown here come from a human donor in good health.

This clone came up once. The CDR3, as DNA: TGTGCCAGCAGCTTAGGACAGGGGGCCTACAATGAGCAGTTCTTC. It codes for CASSLGQGAYNEQFF. The chain joins TRBV11-3 to TRBJ2-1, with TRBD1 matching over 9 bases. The length of the CDR3 is 15 residues. Per germline, CDR1 SGHNT and CDR2 YENEEA. V shed 1 base and J 2 bases; nucleotides not matched to a gene: 0. The variable domain in full, completed from reference TRBV11-3 and TRBJ2-1, reads EAGVVQSPRYKIIEKKQPVAFWCNPISGHNTLYWYLQNLGQGPELLIRYENEEAVDDSQLPKDRFSAERLKGVDSTLKIQPAELGDSAVYLCASSLGQGAYNEQFFGPGTRLTVL.

The CDR3 region is CASSIDLSGSHNEQFF. The CDR3 DNA follows: TGTGCCAGTAGTATAGATCTATCCGGGTCGCACAATGAGCAGTTCTTC. This chain joins TRBV19 and TRBJ2-1; unclear D gene. V was cut by 0 bases and J by 5 bases, with 14 bases left in between. Germline V gives CDR1 LNHDA, CDR2 SQIVND (reference sequence). The CDR3 consists of 16 residues.

CDR3 residues: CSARRDRAAFF. In DNA form, the CDR3 reads TGCAGTGCTCGCCGGGACAGGGCCGCTTTCTTT. The V call is TRBV20-1, the J call TRBJ1-1; 9 nucleotides align to TRBD1. The CDR3 consists of 11 residues. Germline-derived CDR1 and CDR2 are DFQATT and SNEGSKA (reference sequence). The V and J ends lost 5 bases and 11 bases, in that order; junction bases with no gene match: 6.

V and J are TRBV7-3 and TRBJ2-3, with TRBD2 matching 15 bases. The CDR3 covers 14 residues. Trimming removed 4 bases from V and 9 bases from J; junction bases left unmatched: 2. Looked up from germline, CDR1 is SGHTA and CDR2 is FQGTGA. CDR3 bases: TGTGCCAGCAGCTCGGGACTAGCGGGGGGAACGCAGTATTTT. Its translation is CASSSGLAGGTQYF.

The genes are TRBV4-1 and TRBJ2-7; maybe TRBD1 (5 bases). The CDR3 is 18 amino acids. Germline V gene sequence: CDR1 MGHRA, CDR2 YSYEKL. The V gene lost 1 base and the J gene lost 0 bases, with 19 bases spanning the gap. DNA of the CDR3: TGCGCCAGCAGCCAAGTCATCAGGACATTAAAGATCTCCTACGAGCAGTACTTC. Translation: CASSQVIRTLKISYEQYF.

The chain combines TRBV5-1 with TRBJ1-1; unclear D gene. V was cut by 2 bases and J by 5 bases, with 7 bases left in between. From germline, CDR1 is SGHRS and CDR2 YFSETQ. This CDR3 spans 12 amino acids. The CDR3 DNA reads TGCGCCAGCAGCTTTGGGAGGACTGAAGCTTTCTTT. Translation gives CASSFGRTEAFF.

V and J are TRBV5-6 and TRBJ1-1; D remains ambiguous. Germline CDR1 is SGHDT and CDR2 is YYEEEE. The length of the CDR3 is 11 residues. The V end was cut by 6 bases, the J end by 6 bases, with 9 bases between. The CDR3: CASKRLAEAFF. The CDR3 DNA reads as TGTGCCAGCAAGCGGCTCGCTGAAGCTTTCTTT.

This chain links TRBV28 with TRBJ2-3; D remains ambiguous. CDR1 and CDR2 (germline): MDHEN, SYDVKM. The CDR3 runs to 15 residues. The germline V and J ends were trimmed by 2 bases and 4 bases, with 13 bases remaining between them. The CDR3 is CASSLMGPGADTQYF. CDR3 nucleotide sequence: TGTGCCAGCAGTTTAATGGGTCCAGGCGCAGATACGCAGTATTTT.

To note about this clone: Other nucleotide sequences from this sample produce the same CDR3. Written as DNA, the CDR3 is TGTGCCAGCAGTTTATCGCAGGGCCCCTACGAGCAGTACTTC. Translating it yields CASSLSQGPYEQYF. J is TRBJ2-7 and V is TRBV28; D is perhaps TRBD1 (5 bases). V lost 1 base, J lost 2 bases, and 9 bases lay in between. CDR1 is MDHEN, CDR2 SYDVKM, per germline. This CDR3 has 14 residues.

The CDR3: CASRRAGAEGNTIYF. DNA for the CDR3: TGCGCCAGCAGGCGAGCAGGGGCTGAGGGAAACACCATATATTTT. The rearrangement joins TRBV5-1 to TRBJ1-3, with D possibly TRBD1 on 6 matching bases. The V end was cut by 5 bases, the J end by 4 bases, with 16 bases between. The germline CDR1 and CDR2 sequences are SGHRS and YFSETQ. This CDR3 spans 15 amino acids. Supplemented by reference TRBV5-1 and TRBJ1-3, the full variable domain reads KAGVTQTPRYLIKTRGQQVTLSCSPISGHRSVSWYQQTPGQGLQFLFEYFSETQRNKGNFPGRFSGRQFSNSRSEMNVSTLELGDSALYLCASRRAGAEGNTIYFGEGSWLTVV.

V is TRBV10-3 and J is TRBJ2-5; a weak D match, TRBD2 (5 bases). The V gene's germline CDR1 is ENHRY and CDR2 SYGVKD. Trimming cost V 10 bases and J 11 bases, with 20 bases left between them. There are 12 residues in the CDR3. CDR3 bases: TGTGCCACCAGCAGATCGCAGGAGGAGCAGTACTTC. It is translated as CATSRSQEEQYF.

This clone was counted once. The chain joins TRBV7-9 to TRBJ2-3; 7 positions agree with TRBD2. This CDR3 contains 15 residues. Trimming took 2 bases from V and 3 from J; bases not matched to a gene: 5. Germline CDR1 is SEHNR and CDR2 is FQNEAQ (reference sequence). The CDR3 bases are TGTGCCAGCAGCTTAATCGGGGGGTCTACAGATACGCAGTATTTT. Translation gives CASSLIGGSTDTQYF.

This chain links TRBV11-2 with TRBJ1-2, with D possibly TRBD1 on 6 matching bases. Trimming shortened V by 3 bases and J by 8 bases, and 10 bases separated the two germline ends. CDR3 size: 12 residues. CDR1 and CDR2 (germline): SGHAT, FQNNGV. DNA for the CDR3: TGTGCCAGCAGCTTTCGGGACACGGGCTACACCTTC. Translating gives CASSFRDTGYTF.

The rearrangement links TRBV7-9 to TRBJ2-7, with 10 bases matching TRBD2. Germline values: CDR1 SEHNR, CDR2 FQNEAQ (reference sequence). This CDR3 is 14 amino acids long. Trimming removed 6 bases from V and 2 bases from J; junction bases left unmatched: 4. DNA of the CDR3: TGTGCCAGCAGTTGGAGCGGGGGGGCCTACGAGCAGTACTTC. The encoded protein is CASSWSGGAYEQYF.

This chain uses TRBV19 with TRBJ2-7; no firm D call. V was cut by 1 base and J by 2 bases, with 9 bases left in between. This CDR3 is 14 amino acids long. Germline CDR1 reads LNHDA; CDR2 reads SQIVND (reference sequence). DNA for the CDR3: TGTGCCAGTAGTATAGGTGGCGGAGCCTACGAGCAGTACTTC. Translation: CASSIGGGAYEQYF.

The chain recombines TRBV5-1 with TRBJ2-1, with TRBD2 identical over 12 bases. The CDR3 totals 15 residues. V gave up 4 bases and J gave up 7 bases; unmatched junction bases: 6. Germline CDR1 and CDR2: SGHRS and YFSETQ. The CDR3 nucleotides read TGCGCCAGCAGCCGGACTAGCGGGGAGAGAAATGAGCAGTTCTTC. Translating it yields CASSRTSGERNEQFF.

The V call is TRBV28, the J call TRBJ1-2, with D unresolved. This CDR3 is 12 amino acids long. Trimming stripped 2 bases from V and 4 bases from J, with 5 bases between. The germline V gene has CDR1 MDHEN and CDR2 SYDVKM. The CDR3 here is CASSLTVYGYTF. The DNA for the CDR3 is TGTGCCAGCAGTTTAACCGTCTATGGCTACACCTTC.

The chain couples TRBV19 to TRBJ1-3; no clear D. The CDR3 contains 13 residues. Germline-derived CDR1 and CDR2 are LNHDA and SQIVND (reference sequence). V was clipped by 6 bases and J by 4 bases, with 10 bases between them. The CDR3: CASRTPFGNTIYF. CDR3 nucleotide sequence: TGTGCCAGTAGAACACCTTTCGGAAACACCATATATTTT.

The rearrangement uses TRBV4-2 and TRBJ2-3, with D tentatively TRBD1 or TRBD2 (5 bases each). The CDR3 sequence is 15 residues long. The V and J ends lost 4 bases and 6 bases respectively, with 17 bases between them. Looked up from germline, CDR1 is LGHNA and CDR2 is YNFKEQ. The CDR3 nucleotides are TGTGCCAGCAGCCCGGGACCCTTGGGGGAGGATACGCAGTATTTT. Translation: CASSPGPLGEDTQYF.

The chain has TRBV7-2 and TRBJ2-1; D ambiguous. Looked up from germline, CDR1 is SGHTA and CDR2 is FQGNSA. The CDR3 is 15 residues long. V was pared by 4 bases and J by 6 bases, with 16 bases between. This chain's CDR3 is CASSSRETALNEQFF. CDR3 DNA sequence: TGTGCCAGCAGCTCACGCGAGACTGCTCTCAATGAGCAGTTCTTC.

The chain joins TRBV5-6 to TRBJ2-7, with D possibly TRBD1 on 5 matching bases. V was clipped by 5 bases and J by 0 bases, with 12 bases between them. CDR3 size: 14 residues. CDR1 and CDR2 from the germline V gene are SGHDT and YYEEEE. CDR3 protein: CASSFDSFSYEQYF. CDR3 bases: TGTGCCAGCAGTTTCGACAGCTTCTCCTACGAGCAGTACTTC. Drawing the rest from reference TRBV5-6 and TRBJ2-7, the complete variable domain is DAGVTQSPTHLIKTRGQQVTLRCSPKSGHDTVSWYQQALGQGPQFIFQYYEEEERQRGNFPDRFSGHQFPNYSSELNVNALLLGDSALYLCASSFDSFSYEQYFGPGTRLTVT.

The chain combines TRBV5-6 with TRBJ1-2; D gene uncertain. Trimming cost V 7 bases and J 8 bases, with 12 bases left between them. Germline lookup yields CDR1 SGHDT and CDR2 YYEEEE. CDR3 length: 11 residues. The chain's CDR3 is CASHKLGGYTF. CDR3 in DNA: TGTGCCAGCCATAAATTAGGGGGCTACACCTTC.

The V call is TRBV5-1, the J call TRBJ2-3; 8 bases map to TRBD2. The CDR3 has 16 amino acids. CDR1 SGHRS and CDR2 YFSETQ come from the germline V gene. The junction had 6 bases not matched to a gene; V was cut back by 1 base and J by 2 bases. The CDR3 loop reads CASSLSGGRDTDTQYF. Written as DNA, the CDR3 is TGCGCCAGCAGCTTGAGCGGGGGCCGGGACACAGATACGCAGTATTTT.

This chain joins TRBV6-5 and TRBJ1-5; 7 nucleotides match TRBD1. The CDR3 spans 14 residues. Germline loops: CDR1 MNHEY, CDR2 SVGAGI. The J segment lost 5 bases and the V segment lost 6 bases, leaving 7 bases of the junction unmatched. In DNA, the CDR3 is TGTGCCAGCAGCCCCGACAGGGATGATCAGCCCCAGCATTTT. This translates into CASSPDRDDQPQHF.

This rearrangement joins TRBV6-1 to TRBJ2-5, with 7 bases lining up with TRBD2. The junction had 10 bases not matched to a gene; V was cut back by 4 bases and J by 8 bases. CDR3 length: 14 residues. Germline lookup yields CDR1 MNHNS and CDR2 SASEGT. The chain's CDR3 is CASSVGNGGETQYF. CDR3 coding DNA: TGTGCCAGCAGTGTGGGGAATGGGGGGGAAACCCAGTACTTC.

This sequence joins TRBV25-1 and TRBJ1-4; D gene unclear. With 3 bases removed from V and 6 bases from J, the gap between germline ends came to 17 bases. Germline values: CDR1 MGHDK, CDR2 SYGVNS. The CDR3 runs to 16 residues. The CDR3 here is CASSDPKQRPYEKLFF. The CDR3 region has the DNA TGTGCCAGCAGTGACCCGAAACAGAGGCCTTATGAAAAACTGTTTTTT.

This sequence joins TRBV6-5 and TRBJ2-7; no definite D call. This CDR3 comprises 14 residues. The V end lost 3 bases, the J end lost 6 bases, and 15 bases lay between the germline ends. Germline CDR1 and CDR2: MNHEY and SVGAGI. CDR3 region: CASSYLGPEFEQYF. The CDR3 DNA is TGTGCCAGCAGTTATTTAGGGCCCGAATTCGAGCAGTACTTC.

As DNA, the CDR3 is TGTGCCAGTAAAGGCCAAGCACGCGCGCAGTATTTT. Translation: CASKGQARAQYF. V gene TRBV19 combines with J gene TRBJ2-3; D not resolved. Per germline, CDR1 LNHDA and CDR2 SQIVND (reference sequence). The V end was cut by 7 bases, the J end by 10 bases, with 15 bases between. There are 12 residues in the CDR3.